This TCR beta chain is from a study of identical twins. This clonotype came up a few times. The antigen is unknown. TCRdb called the 5' RACE reads again in MiXCR, with one record for every CDR3 protein. The sample consists of about 280,000 distinct CDR3 sequences, about 8% of them appearing once. General study results and limits: When twins shared out-of-frame alpha sequences, those sequences had excess low generation probability.

Germline CDR1 is MNHEY and CDR2 is SMNVEV (reference sequence). Trimming removed 4 bases at V and 7 bases at J, with 13 bases between. The CDR3 spans 13 residues. This sample also belongs to another study, concerning yellow fever vaccine responses in identical twins.

The specimen was memory (CD45RO+) T cells sorted from blood. The receptor comes from a woman aged 18-29 years in good health. The V call is TRBV27, the J call TRBJ2-5; D is possibly TRBD2 (5 bases). The DNA of the CDR3 is TGTGCCAGCAGTTCTTTAAAAAGCGGGACCCAGTACTTC. Protein sequence: CASSSLKSGTQYF.